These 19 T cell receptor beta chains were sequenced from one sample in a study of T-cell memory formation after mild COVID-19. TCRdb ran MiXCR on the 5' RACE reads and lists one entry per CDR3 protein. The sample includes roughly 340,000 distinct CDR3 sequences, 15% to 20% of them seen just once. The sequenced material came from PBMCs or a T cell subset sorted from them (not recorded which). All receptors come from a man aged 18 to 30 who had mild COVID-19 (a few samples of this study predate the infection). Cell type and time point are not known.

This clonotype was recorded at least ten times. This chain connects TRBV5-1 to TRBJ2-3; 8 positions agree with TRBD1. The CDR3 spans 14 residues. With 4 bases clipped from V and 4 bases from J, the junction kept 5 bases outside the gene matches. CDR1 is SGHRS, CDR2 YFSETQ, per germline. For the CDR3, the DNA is TGCGCCAGCAGCCTAGGACAGGGCCCAGATACGCAGTATTTT. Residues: CASSLGQGPDTQYF.

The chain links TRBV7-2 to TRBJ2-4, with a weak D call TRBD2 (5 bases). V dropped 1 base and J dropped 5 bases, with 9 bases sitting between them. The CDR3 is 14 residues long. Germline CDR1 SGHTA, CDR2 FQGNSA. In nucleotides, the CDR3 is TGTGCCAGCAGCTTAGTCGGGGTTCAAAACATTCAGTACTTC. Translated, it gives CASSLVGVQNIQYF.

The CDR3 sequence is CASSPPGQGSYEQYF. CDR3 nucleotide sequence: TGTGCCAGCTCACCACCAGGACAGGGGAGTTACGAGCAGTACTTC. The chain is built from TRBV18 and TRBJ2-7, with 9 nucleotides matching TRBD1. The CDR3 totals 15 residues. The trim removed 0 bases at V and 4 bases at J, leaving 4 bases unmatched. Per germline, CDR1 KGHSH and CDR2 LQKENI.

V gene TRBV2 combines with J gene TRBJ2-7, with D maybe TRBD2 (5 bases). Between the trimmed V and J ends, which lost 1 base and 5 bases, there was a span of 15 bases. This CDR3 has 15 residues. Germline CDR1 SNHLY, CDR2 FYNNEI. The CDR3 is CASSEVGAAIHEQYF. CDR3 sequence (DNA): TGTGCCAGCAGTGAAGTGGGAGCGGCAATCCACGAGCAGTACTTC.

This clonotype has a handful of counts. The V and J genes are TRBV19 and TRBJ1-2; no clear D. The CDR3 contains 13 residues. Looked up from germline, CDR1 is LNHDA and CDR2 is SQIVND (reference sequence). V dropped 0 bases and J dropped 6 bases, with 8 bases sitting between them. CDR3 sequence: CASSIDLPDGYTF. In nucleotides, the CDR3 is TGTGCCAGTAGTATAGATCTGCCAGATGGCTACACCTTC.

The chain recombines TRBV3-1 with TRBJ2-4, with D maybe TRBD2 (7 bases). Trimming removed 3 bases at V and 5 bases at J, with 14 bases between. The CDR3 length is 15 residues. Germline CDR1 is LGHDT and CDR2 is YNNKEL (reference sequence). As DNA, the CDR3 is TGTGCCAGCAGCCACCACGGGGGGCTCGAAAACATTCAGTACTTC. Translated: CASSHHGGLENIQYF.

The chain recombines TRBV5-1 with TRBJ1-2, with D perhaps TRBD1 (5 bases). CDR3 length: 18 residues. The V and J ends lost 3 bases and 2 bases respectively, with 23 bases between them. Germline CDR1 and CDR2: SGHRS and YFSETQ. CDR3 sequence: CASSSPFERRGDNYGYTF. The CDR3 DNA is TGCGCCAGCAGCTCCCCCTTCGAGAGGAGGGGCGACAACTATGGCTACACCTTC.

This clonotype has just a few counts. The chain's CDR3 is CASSPRRELNTEAFF. The CDR3 DNA follows: TGTGCCAGCAGCCCGCGTAGAGAGCTGAACACTGAAGCTTTCTTT. The V call is TRBV9, the J call TRBJ1-1; D is unclear. CDR1 is SGDLS, CDR2 YYNGEE, per germline. With 4 bases removed from V and 0 bases from J, the gap between germline ends came to 13 bases. The length of the CDR3 is 15 residues.

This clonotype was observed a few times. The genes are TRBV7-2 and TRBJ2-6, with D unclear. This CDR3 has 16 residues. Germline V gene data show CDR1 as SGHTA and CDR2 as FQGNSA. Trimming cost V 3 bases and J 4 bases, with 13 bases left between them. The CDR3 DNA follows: TGTGCCAGCAGCTTTGGTGTGGGGATGGGGGCCAACGTCCTGACTTTC. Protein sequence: CASSFGVGMGANVLTF.

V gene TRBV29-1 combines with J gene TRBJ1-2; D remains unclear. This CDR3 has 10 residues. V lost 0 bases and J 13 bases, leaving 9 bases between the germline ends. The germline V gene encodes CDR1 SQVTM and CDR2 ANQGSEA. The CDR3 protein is CSVEDEPGTF. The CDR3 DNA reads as TGCAGCGTTGAAGATGAGCCCGGCACCTTC.

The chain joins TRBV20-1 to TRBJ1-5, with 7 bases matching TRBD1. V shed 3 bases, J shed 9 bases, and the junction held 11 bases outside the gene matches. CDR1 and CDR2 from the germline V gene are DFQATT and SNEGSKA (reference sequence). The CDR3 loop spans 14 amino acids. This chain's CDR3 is CSASRTTGSGPQHF. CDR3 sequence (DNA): TGCAGTGCTAGCCGCACGACAGGGAGTGGGCCCCAGCATTTT.

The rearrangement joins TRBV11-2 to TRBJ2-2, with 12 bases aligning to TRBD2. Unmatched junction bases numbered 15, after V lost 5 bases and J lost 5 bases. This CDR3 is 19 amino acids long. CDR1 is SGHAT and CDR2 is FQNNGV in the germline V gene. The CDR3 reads CASSHLSLLAGGKTGELFF. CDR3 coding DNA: TGTGCCAGCAGCCATCTATCGCTACTAGCGGGGGGAAAAACCGGGGAGCTGTTTTTT.

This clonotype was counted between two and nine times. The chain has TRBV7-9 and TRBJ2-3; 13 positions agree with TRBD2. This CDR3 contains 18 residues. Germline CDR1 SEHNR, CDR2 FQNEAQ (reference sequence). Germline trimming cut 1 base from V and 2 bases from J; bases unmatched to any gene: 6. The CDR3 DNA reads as TGTGCCAGCAGCTTAGGCCCGACTAGCGGGGGGACCACAGATACGCAGTATTTT. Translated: CASSLGPTSGGTTDTQYF.

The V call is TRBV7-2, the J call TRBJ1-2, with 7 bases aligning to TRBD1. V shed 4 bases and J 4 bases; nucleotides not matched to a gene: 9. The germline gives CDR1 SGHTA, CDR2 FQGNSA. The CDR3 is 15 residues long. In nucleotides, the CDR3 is TGTGCCAGCAGCTCACCAGGGGGTGGGGGCTATGGCTACACCTTC. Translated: CASSSPGGGGYGYTF.

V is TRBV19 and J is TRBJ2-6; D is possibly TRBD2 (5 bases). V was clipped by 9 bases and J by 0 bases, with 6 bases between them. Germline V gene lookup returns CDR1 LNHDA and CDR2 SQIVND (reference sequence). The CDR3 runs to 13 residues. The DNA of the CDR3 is TGTGCCAGCGGGATCTCTGGGGCCAACGTCCTGACTTTC. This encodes CASGISGANVLTF.

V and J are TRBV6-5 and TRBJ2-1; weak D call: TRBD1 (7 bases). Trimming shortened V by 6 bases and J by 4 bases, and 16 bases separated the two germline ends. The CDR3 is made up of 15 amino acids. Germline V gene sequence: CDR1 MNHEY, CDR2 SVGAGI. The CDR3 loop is CASREGAGLYNEQFF. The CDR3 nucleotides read TGTGCCAGCAGGGAGGGGGCGGGGCTATACAATGAGCAGTTCTTC.

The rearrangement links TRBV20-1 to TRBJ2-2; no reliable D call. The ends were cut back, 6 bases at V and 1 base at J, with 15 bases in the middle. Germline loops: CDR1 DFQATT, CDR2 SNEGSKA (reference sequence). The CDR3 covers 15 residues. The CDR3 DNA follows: TGCAGTGCGTCCTCTTCCGGGCGGAACACCGGGGAGCTGTTTTTT. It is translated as CSASSSGRNTGELFF.

CDR3 DNA sequence: TGTGCCAGCAGCCCACTGACAGGGCCAATGAACACTGAAGCTTTCTTT. Its translation is CASSPLTGPMNTEAFF. The V and J genes are TRBV7-6 and TRBJ1-1; 7 bases match TRBD1. V dropped 5 bases and J dropped 0; count of bases not matched to a gene: 9. Germline V lookup: CDR1 SGHVS, CDR2 FNYEAQ. The CDR3 is 16 amino acids.

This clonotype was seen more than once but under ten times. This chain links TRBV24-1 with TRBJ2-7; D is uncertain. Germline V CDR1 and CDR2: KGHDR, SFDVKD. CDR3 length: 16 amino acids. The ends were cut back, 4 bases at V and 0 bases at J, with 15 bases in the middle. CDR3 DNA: TGTGCCACCAGTGAGGGGAACGGAACGCCCTCCTACGAGCAGTACGTC. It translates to CATSEGNGTPSYEQYV.